This T cell receptor beta chain originates from a study of blood T cells in healthy people across ages. Study results and limitations: Both naive CD4+ cell counts and diversity were greater in long-lived donors than in aged donors.

There are 17 residues in the CDR3. In germline, CDR1 is SGHAT, CDR2 FQDESV (reference sequence). The V gene end was trimmed by 5 bases and the J gene end by 3 bases; junction bases not matched to a gene: 13. Sample-barcoded 5' priming and a J-beta primer mix drove a second PCR of about 6 to 12 cycles. Unique molecular identifiers of 12 random nucleotides labeled each cDNA. One entry per CDR3 protein, called by TCRdb with MiXCR from the 5' RACE reads. The sample lists some 1,800,000 distinct CDR3 sequences, about two fifths occurring once. Healthy Russian Caucasian donors spanned ages 6 to 90 years. This clonotype turned up a few times. Its matching antigen is unknown.

This TCR came from a human donor in good health. This chain joins TRBV11-1 and TRBJ2-1; 7 nucleotides line up with TRBD1. Sequenced input: blood. CDR3 DNA: TGTGCCAGCAGCCGACGAGGTAGGGCAGGGGGCTACAATGAGCAGTTCTTC. Translating it yields CASSRRGRAGGYNEQFF.